Each of the 21 T cell receptor beta chains below was sequenced from the same sample in a study of blood T cell repertoires in COVID-19. Libraries were prepared by immunoSEQ multiplex PCR; TCRdb keeps only in-frame clonotypes and omits some of them. Of 40,000 to 55,000 clones listed, about 88% are singletons. Sequencing was performed on peripheral blood. Every receptor here comes from a man between 70 and 80 years old with active COVID-19.

V gene TRBV6-6 combines with J gene TRBJ2-7, with TRBD1 matching 7 bases. Germline CDR1 is MNHNY and CDR2 is SVGAGI (reference sequence). The junction had 9 bases not matched to a gene; V was cut back by 2 bases and J by 2 bases. There are 16 residues in the CDR3. This CDR3 reads CASSYGMTGLTYEQYF. The CDR3 bases are TGTGCCAGCAGTTACGGAATGACAGGGTTAACCTACGAGCAGTACTTC.

The rearrangement links TRBV19 to TRBJ2-5; TRBD2 might be the D (5 bases). Germline assignment: CDR1 LNHDA and CDR2 SQIVND (reference sequence). This CDR3 region has 12 residues. With 6 bases removed from V and 4 bases from J, the gap between germline ends came to 9 bases. CDR3 residues: CASSAGSETQYF. As DNA, the CDR3 is TGTGCCAGTAGCGCGGGTTCAGAGACCCAGTACTTC.

The V and J genes are TRBV12-5 and TRBJ2-7, with D maybe TRBD1 (5 bases). Trimming cost V 7 bases and J 1 base, with 11 bases left between them. CDR3 length: 13 residues. CDR1 LGHNT and CDR2 FRNRAP come from the germline V gene. The CDR3 nucleotides read TGTGCTAGTGCCCTGGGGCAGTCCTACGAGCAGTACTTC. Translation gives CASALGQSYEQYF.

The chain combines TRBV7-2 with TRBJ2-5; D not resolved. Germline-derived CDR1 and CDR2 are SGHTA and FQGNSA. There are 14 residues in the CDR3. Trimming removed 1 base at V and 2 bases at J, with 8 bases between. This CDR3 is CASSLELLQETQYF. The CDR3, as DNA: TGTGCCAGCAGCTTAGAACTATTACAAGAGACCCAGTACTTC.

This rearrangement joins TRBV6-5 to TRBJ1-3; the match to TRBD1 covers 7 bases. CDR1 and CDR2 from the germline V gene are MNHEY and SVGAGI. The CDR3 runs 14 residues. V shed 8 bases, J shed 0 bases, and the junction held 4 bases outside the gene matches. CDR3 protein: CASLGTVSGNTIYF. The CDR3, as DNA: TGTGCCAGCCTGGGGACAGTCTCTGGAAACACCATATATTTT.

The rearrangement links TRBV4-2 to TRBJ2-3, with D possibly TRBD2 on 6 matching bases. Germline-derived CDR1 and CDR2 are LGHNA and YNFKEQ. The CDR3 is 16 amino acids. Trimming removed 4 bases at V and 1 base at J, with 15 bases between. CDR3 nucleotide sequence: TGTGCCAGCAGCCCCGTGACTAGTCTAGGCACAGATACGCAGTATTTT. Translated, it gives CASSPVTSLGTDTQYF.

This clone turned up a few times. V gene TRBV7-2 combines with J gene TRBJ2-5, with 11 nucleotides matching TRBD1. Germline loops: CDR1 SGHTA, CDR2 FQGNSA. The CDR3 loop spans 15 amino acids. V lost 1 base and J lost 7; bases outside the gene matches: 5. In nucleotides, the CDR3 is TGTGCCAGCAGCTTAGAGGGACAGGGGGTGGGGACCCAGTACTTC. This translates into CASSLEGQGVGTQYF.

The chain is built from TRBV5-4 and TRBJ2-7; D gene unclear. V lost 0 bases and J lost 7, with 5 bases in between. This CDR3 has 11 residues. Germline V CDR1 and CDR2: SGHNT, YYREEE (reference sequence). The CDR3 is CASSLGGEQYF. CDR3 DNA: TGTGCCAGCAGCTTGGGAGGTGAGCAGTACTTC. Drawing the rest from reference TRBV5-4 and TRBJ2-7, the complete variable domain is ETGVTQSPTHLIKTRGQQVTLRCSSQSGHNTVSWYQQALGQGPQFIFQYYREEENGRGNFPPRFSGLQFPNYSSELNVNALELDDSALYLCASSLGGEQYFGPGTRLTVT.

This clone occurred a few times. The rearrangement links TRBV27 to TRBJ1-6, with D perhaps TRBD1 (6 bases). V was trimmed by 7 bases and J by 10 bases, leaving 23 bases between them. This CDR3 region has 16 residues. Germline V gives CDR1 MNHEY, CDR2 SMNVEV (reference sequence). CDR3 DNA sequence: TGTGCCAGCAACCCTCGGGGGGCGGTATTAGCCTCACCCCTCCACTTT. This gives the protein CASNPRGAVLASPLHF.

CDR3 loop: CASSHLGTGTTNEQFF. CDR3 in DNA: TGCGCCAGCAGCCACTTAGGGACAGGGACGACAAATGAGCAGTTCTTC. This sequence joins TRBV4-1 and TRBJ2-1; 9 nucleotides line up with TRBD1. The CDR3 runs to 16 residues. Trimming took 3 bases from V and 7 from J; bases not matched to a gene: 10. CDR1 and CDR2 (germline): MGHRA, YSYEKL.

V and J are TRBV7-9 and TRBJ1-1; D gene ambiguous. This CDR3 has 12 amino acids. Trimming pared 7 bases from V and 3 bases from J, leaving 9 bases between. Germline loops: CDR1 SEHNR, CDR2 FQNEAQ (reference sequence). CDR3 DNA: TGTGCCAGCACCCCGAGGGACACTGAAGCTTTCTTT. Translation gives CASTPRDTEAFF. The full variable domain, in which reference TRBV7-9 and TRBJ1-1 provide the parts outside the CDR3, is DTGVSQNPRHKITKRGQNVTFRCDPISEHNRLYWYRQTLGQGPEFLTYFQNEAQLEKSRLLSDRFSAERPKGSFSTLEIQRTEQGDSAMYLCASTPRDTEAFFGQGTRLTVV.

The rearrangement joins TRBV19 to TRBJ1-4, with 7 bases lining up with TRBD1. Germline CDR1 LNHDA, CDR2 SQIVND (reference sequence). V trimming: 0 bases; J trimming: 11 bases; junction bases outside the gene matches: 3. CDR3 length: 13 residues. The CDR3: CASSIEAGGKLFF. The CDR3 coding sequence is TGTGCCAGTAGTATAGAGGCAGGGGGGAAACTGTTTTTT.

The chain combines TRBV18 with TRBJ2-1; 8 nucleotides line up with TRBD2. CDR3 length: 16 residues. Germline trimming cut 5 bases from V and 5 bases from J; bases unmatched to any gene: 11. CDR1 KGHSH and CDR2 LQKENI come from the germline V gene. The CDR3 is CASSTELAAVNNEQFF. CDR3 nucleotides: TGTGCCAGCTCAACAGAACTAGCGGCGGTAAACAATGAGCAGTTCTTC.

The chain combines TRBV5-1 with TRBJ2-3; 9 bases align to TRBD1. CDR3 size: 15 residues. V trimming: 4 bases; J trimming: 2 bases; junction bases outside the gene matches: 5. Germline CDR1 SGHRS, CDR2 YFSETQ. CDR3 sequence reads: CASSTTGGDTDTQYF. The CDR3 bases are TGCGCCAGCAGCACGACAGGGGGGGACACAGATACGCAGTATTTT.

The chain is built from TRBV9 and TRBJ2-2, with TRBD2 matching over 7 bases. Germline V gives CDR1 SGDLS, CDR2 YYNGEE. V was clipped by 4 bases and J by 7 bases; unmatched bases: 7. The CDR3 is 14 residues long. CDR3 DNA sequence: TGTGCCAGCAGCCCCAGCGGGATCGGCGGGGAGCTGTTTTTT. Translated, it gives CASSPSGIGGELFF. Filled out from reference TRBV9 and TRBJ2-2, the complete variable domain reads DSGVTQTPKHLITATGQRVTLRCSPRSGDLSVYWYQQSLDQGLQFLIQYYNGEERAKGNILERFSAQQFPDLHSELNLSSLELGDSALYFCASSPSGIGGELFFGEGSRLTVL.

The rearrangement uses TRBV15 and TRBJ1-4; TRBD1 aligns across 9 bases. Trimming took 1 base from V and 5 from J; bases not matched to a gene: 8. The V gene's germline CDR1 is LNHNV and CDR2 YYDKDF (reference sequence). The length of the CDR3 is 17 residues. The CDR3 DNA follows: TGTGCCACCAGCAGAGGCTTTAGGACAGGGGCGAATGAAAAACTGTTTTTT. Translating it yields CATSRGFRTGANEKLFF.

V and J are TRBV5-1 and TRBJ1-2; D unclear. V was clipped by 0 bases and J by 2 bases, with 17 bases between them. CDR3 length: 17 residues. Germline assignment: CDR1 SGHRS and CDR2 YFSETQ. CDR3 in amino acids: CASSLAGVRVPNYGYTF. CDR3 in DNA: TGCGCCAGCAGCTTGGCCGGGGTCAGAGTGCCCAACTATGGCTACACCTTC.

The chain joins TRBV20-1 to TRBJ2-5; D is perhaps TRBD2 (6 bases). The CDR3 covers 13 residues. V lost 3 bases and J lost 4, with 12 bases in between. Germline V lookup: CDR1 DFQATT, CDR2 SNEGSKA (reference sequence). CDR3 region: CSASRGAGETQYF. CDR3 nucleotide sequence: TGCAGTGCTAGTCGCGGGGCCGGAGAGACCCAGTACTTC.

The rearrangement uses TRBV5-1 and TRBJ1-1, with 7 bases matching TRBD1. There are 13 residues in the CDR3. Germline-derived CDR1 and CDR2 are SGHRS and YFSETQ. The V segment lost 7 bases and the J segment 0 bases; nucleotides outside the gene matches: 3. The CDR3 DNA reads TGCGCCAGCGGCGACAGGGTGAACACTGAAGCTTTCTTT. Its translation: CASGDRVNTEAFF.

This clone was recorded once. This chain uses TRBV19 with TRBJ1-3, with D maybe TRBD1 (6 bases). The CDR3 sequence is 15 residues long. The germline V gene has CDR1 LNHDA and CDR2 SQIVND (reference sequence). Trimming stripped 5 bases from V and 2 bases from J, with 13 bases between. The CDR3 spells CASSGTGTPGNTIYF. In DNA form, the CDR3 reads TGTGCCAGTAGTGGAACAGGGACCCCTGGAAACACCATATATTTT.

The genes are TRBV5-1 and TRBJ2-7, with 9 bases fitting TRBD1. V lost 0 bases to trimming and J lost 2 bases; unmatched junction nucleotides: 3. Germline lookup yields CDR1 SGHRS and CDR2 YFSETQ. CDR3 size: 15 residues. The CDR3 nucleotides read TGCGCCAGCAGCTTGGGGGGACAGGGCGCCTACGAGCAGTACTTC. This encodes CASSLGGQGAYEQYF.